The present entry profiles one T cell receptor (beta chain) with its context. Its specific antigen is unknown. Per-base quality was not reported, and no clone a single base away is much larger than it. V is pruned by 2 bases and J by 2 bases, leaving 7 bases of the junction without a gene match. According to the germline V gene, CDR1 reads KGHDR and CDR2 reads SFDVKD. The CDR3 holds 16 amino acids from the cysteine to the phenylalanine. Just CDR3 DNA is preserved here, 48 bases in frame from base 1. The immunoSEQ Assay, a bias-controlled multiplex PCR, was used to amplify TCRbeta CDR3 regions from genomic DNA. The authors processed their data as follows. The number of nucleated cells in each sample was estimated by amplification of reference gene primers within the assay. To quantify the absolute abundance of each unique TCRbeta CDR3 rearrangement, sequence reads were collapsed and filtered. For each sample, productive Simpson clonality was calculated as the square root of Simpson's diversity index over productive rearrangements. TCRdb's version of the immuneACCESS table is confined to in-frame rearrangements and falls short of the full clone set. An unresolved V gene accounts for under half of the shortfall where checked; the remainder is of unknown origin. The V and J calls and clone size are taken from that table; D and trimming were inferred from the DNA. A total of tens of thousands of clones appear in this sample, nearly 90% of them only once. The top ten constitute approximately 8.9% of the sample.

Each collaborating institution followed its own protocols to collect whole blood in K2EDTA tubes. For TCRbeta analysis, collaborators shipped samples in one of three forms: frozen whole blood, isolated PBMCs, or DNA extracted from either of those sample types. The sample comes from a study of blood T cell repertoires in COVID-19 (TCRdb year 2020). In terms of the full investigation: Samples covering the acute and convalescent phases of COVID-19 were provided by collaborators in the United States, Italy and Spain. The material from the prospective study consisted of cDNA or gDNA derived from T cells, B-cell-depleted T cells, or PBMCs. The dataset comprised deeply sampled blood TCRbeta repertoires from subjects exposed to, actively infected with, or recovered from COVID-19. The repertoires were released in a freely available public database meant as a resource for research on the immune response to SARS-CoV-2. Samples came from the ongoing ImmuneRACE study (first 160 participants) plus 1,254 subjects from 6 global collaborators. The sample metadata nearly always contained a de-identified subject ID, COVID-19 status, age in years and sex. Where available, HLA class I and class II types were obtained from metadata supplied by the sample provider rather than from assay-based typing.

General study outcomes and caveats: How much clinical and demographic metadata was included differed by source and by participant, and the metadata was provided uncurated.

The TCR originated in an elderly man with acute or convalescent COVID-19. The sequencing input was peripheral blood. Recombination linked TRBV24-1 to TRBJ2-5, and 7 junctional nucleotides match TRBD2. DNA sequence: TGTGCCACCAGTGATTCGGCGGGAGTGCGTCAAGAGACCCAGTACTTC. It translates as CATSDSAGVRQETQYF.